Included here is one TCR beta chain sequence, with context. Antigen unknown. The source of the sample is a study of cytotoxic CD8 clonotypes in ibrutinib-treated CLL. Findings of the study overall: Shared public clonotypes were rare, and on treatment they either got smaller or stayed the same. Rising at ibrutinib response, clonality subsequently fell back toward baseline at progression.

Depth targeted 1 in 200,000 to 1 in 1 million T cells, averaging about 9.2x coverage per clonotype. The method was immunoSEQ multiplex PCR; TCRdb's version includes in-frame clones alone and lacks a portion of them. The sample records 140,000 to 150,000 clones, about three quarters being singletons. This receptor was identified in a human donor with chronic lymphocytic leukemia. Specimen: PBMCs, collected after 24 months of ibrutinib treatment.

The CDR3: CASRGAGMNTEAFF. CDR3 sequence (DNA): TGTGCCAGCAGGGGGGCAGGCATGAACACTGAAGCTTTCTTT. The chain links TRBV27 to TRBJ1-1, with D possibly TRBD1 on 6 matching bases. CDR1 MNHEY and CDR2 SMNVEV come from the germline V gene (reference sequence). The CDR3 contains 14 residues. The V and J ends lost 6 bases and 0 bases respectively, with 11 bases between them.